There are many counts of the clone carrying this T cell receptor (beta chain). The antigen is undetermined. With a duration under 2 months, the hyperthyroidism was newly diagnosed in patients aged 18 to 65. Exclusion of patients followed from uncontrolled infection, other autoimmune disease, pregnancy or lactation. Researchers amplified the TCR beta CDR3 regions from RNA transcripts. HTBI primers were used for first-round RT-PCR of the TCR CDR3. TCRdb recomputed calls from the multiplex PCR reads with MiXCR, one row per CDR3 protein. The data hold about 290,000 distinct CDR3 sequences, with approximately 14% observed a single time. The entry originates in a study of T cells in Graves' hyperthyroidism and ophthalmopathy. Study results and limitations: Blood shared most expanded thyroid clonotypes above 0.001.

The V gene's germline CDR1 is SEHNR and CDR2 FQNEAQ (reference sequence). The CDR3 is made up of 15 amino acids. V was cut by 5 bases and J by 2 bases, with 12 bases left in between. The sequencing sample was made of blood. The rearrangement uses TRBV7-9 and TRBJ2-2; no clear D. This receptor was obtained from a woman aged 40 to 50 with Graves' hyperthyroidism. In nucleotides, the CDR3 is TGTGCCAGCAGCCCGAGCCTCGCTAACACCGGGGAGCTGTTTTTT. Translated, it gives CASSPSLANTGELFF.